The clone carrying this T cell receptor (beta chain) was recorded a few times. Antigen specificity is unknown. The data derive from a study of long-term antiretroviral therapy in people with HIV. Study-wide results and limits: Although diversity increased after ART, it remained lower than in transplant donor controls. Clones that had undergone expansion before ART dominated the repertoire at all time points.

All donors provided no fewer than one pre-ART and no fewer than two post-ART PBMC samples. Run at survey level, the immunoSEQ assay was version v3.0. TCRdb keeps only in-frame clones here, not all; method: immunoSEQ multiplex PCR. Of roughly 25,000 clones detected, about 80% appear once; the ten largest clones hold roughly 6%. Deletions cut 2 bases from V and 2 bases from J, with 7 bases between. This CDR3 has 12 residues. The germline V gene has CDR1 GTSNPN and CDR2 SVGIG (reference sequence). This rearrangement joins TRBV30 to TRBJ2-7; D remains ambiguous. This TCR was recovered from a man aged 30 to 45 with HIV. This material consisted of unsorted PBMCs, taken 0.7 years before starting antiretroviral therapy. DNA for the CDR3: TGTGCCTGGAGTTGGGGAACCTACGAGCAGTACTTC. This encodes CAWSWGTYEQYF.